Listed below are T cell receptor beta chains from one sample, sequenced in a study of CD8 T cells in ankylosing spondylitis. TCRdb passed the 5' RACE reads through MiXCR, listing each CDR3 protein once. The sample yields 650,000 to 800,000 distinct CDR3 sequences, around a fifth seen once. Sequenced material: blood, either unsorted or a sorted T cell fraction (not recorded which). The receptors come from a male donor with ankylosing spondylitis. CDR3s include the opening cysteine and the closing phenylalanine or tryptophan. Each record gives: clone size, J gene, D gene, V gene, CDR3 protein, CDR3 DNA. A D gene is named only where the DNA matches it firmly. Part of the rows lack a size; the others show once, few, many or a class for expanded clones.

NA | TRBJ1-1 | NA | TRBV29-1 | CSVARRVEVNTEAFF | TGCAGCGTTGCACGGAGGGTGGAAGTGAACACTGAAGCTTTCTTT
NA | TRBJ2-7 | NA | TRBV6-1 | CASTVQAGPTHEQYF | TGTGCCAGCACCGTCCAGGCGGGACCCACGCACGAGCAGTACTTC
NA | TRBJ2-2 | NA | TRBV12-3/TRBV12-4 | CASSLRWENTGELFF | TGTGCCAGCAGTTTAAGGTGGGAGAACACCGGGGAGCTGTTTTTT
NA | TRBJ1-1 | NA | TRBV20-1 | CSATDGTYEAFF | TGCAGTGCCACGGACGGGACATATGAAGCTTTCTTT
NA | TRBJ2-7 | NA | TRBV7-9 | CASSSTRGNSYEQYF | TGTGCCAGCAGCTCGACTAGAGGGAATAGCTACGAGCAGTACTTC
once | TRBJ2-2 | TRBD1 | TRBV4-1 | CASSRKQGTSSTGELFF | TGCGCCAGCAGCCGGAAACAGGGGACCTCGAGCACCGGGGAGCTGTTTTTT
NA | TRBJ2-5 | TRBD2 | TRBV27 | CASSPLAGGPRETQYF | TGTGCCAGCAGTCCCCTAGCGGGGGGACCGAGGGAGACCCAGTACTTC
few | TRBJ1-2 | NA | TRBV12-3/TRBV12-4 | CASSLLRYGYTF | TGTGCCAGCAGTTTACTTCGCTATGGCTACACCTTC
NA | TRBJ2-6 | TRBD2 | TRBV12-3/TRBV12-4 | CASSPQRRGVSSGANVLTF | TGTGCCAGCAGTCCTCAACGTCGGGGGGTGTCCTCTGGGGCCAACGTCCTGACTTTC
NA | TRBJ2-1 | TRBD2 | TRBV7-2 | CASSPHAGTSGYNEQFF | TGTGCCAGCAGCCCGCATGCGGGGACTAGCGGATACAATGAGCAGTTCTTC
few | TRBJ1-2 | NA | TRBV20-1 | CSARDWNRNYGYTF | TGCAGTGCTAGAGATTGGAACAGAAATTATGGCTACACCTTC
few | TRBJ2-7 | NA | TRBV11-1 | CASSLTGQGYEQYF | TGTGCCAGCAGCTTGACGGGTCAGGGGTACGAGCAGTACTTC
NA | TRBJ1-1 | NA | TRBV20-1 | CSAREGAGGTEAFF | TGCAGTGCTAGAGAGGGGGCCGGAGGGACTGAAGCTTTCTTT
few | TRBJ1-2 | TRBD1 | TRBV5-4 | CASSLAQDRGGGYTF | TGTGCCAGCAGCTTGGCCCAGGACAGGGGAGGAGGCTACACCTTC
NA | TRBJ2-7 | NA | TRBV6-5 | CASSSHSGTAYEQYF | TGTGCCAGCAGTTCTCACTCCGGGACGGCCTACGAGCAGTACTTC
NA | TRBJ1-1 | NA | TRBV5-5 | CASRGVGTEAFF | TGTGCCAGCAGAGGGGTTGGAACTGAAGCTTTCTTT
NA | TRBJ1-2 | NA | TRBV29-1 | CSVEEASGTF | TGCAGCGTTGAAGAGGCGAGCGGCACCTTC
few | TRBJ2-5 | NA | TRBV12-3/TRBV12-4 | CASSLNRVFETQYF | TGTGCCAGCAGTTTAAACCGGGTTTTCGAGACCCAGTACTTC